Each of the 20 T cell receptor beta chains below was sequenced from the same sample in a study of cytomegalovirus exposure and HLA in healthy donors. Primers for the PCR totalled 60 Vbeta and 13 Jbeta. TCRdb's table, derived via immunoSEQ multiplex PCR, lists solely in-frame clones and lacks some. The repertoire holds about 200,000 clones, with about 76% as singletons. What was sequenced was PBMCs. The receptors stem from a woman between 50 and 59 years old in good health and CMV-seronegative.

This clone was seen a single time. The CDR3 bases are TGCGCCAGCAGCTTGGCCGGGTATGGCTACACCTTC. Its protein product is CASSLAGYGYTF. The chain links TRBV5-1 to TRBJ1-2; D gene uncertain. Germline assignment: CDR1 SGHRS and CDR2 YFSETQ. V was cut by 0 bases and J by 5 bases, with 5 bases left in between. The CDR3 is 12 amino acids.

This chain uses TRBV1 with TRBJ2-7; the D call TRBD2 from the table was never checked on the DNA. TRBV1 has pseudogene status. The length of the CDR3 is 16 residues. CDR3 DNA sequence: TGCACCAGCAGCCAGCCGAAGGAGCGAGGAGCCTACGAGCAGTACTTC. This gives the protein CTSSQPKERGAYEQYF.

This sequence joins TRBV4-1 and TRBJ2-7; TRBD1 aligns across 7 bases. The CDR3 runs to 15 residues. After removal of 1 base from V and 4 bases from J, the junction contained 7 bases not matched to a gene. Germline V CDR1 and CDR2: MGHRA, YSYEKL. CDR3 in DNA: TGCGCCAGCAGCCAAGTAGGGCCAGGGGGTTACGAGCAGTACTTC. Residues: CASSQVGPGGYEQYF.

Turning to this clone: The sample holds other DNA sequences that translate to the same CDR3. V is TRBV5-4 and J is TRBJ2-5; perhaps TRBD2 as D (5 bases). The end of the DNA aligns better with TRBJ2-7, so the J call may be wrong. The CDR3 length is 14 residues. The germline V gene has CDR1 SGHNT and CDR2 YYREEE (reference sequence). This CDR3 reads CASSLGRGGYEQYF. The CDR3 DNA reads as TGTGCCAGCAGCTTGGGCAGAGGAGGCTACGAGCAGTACTTC.

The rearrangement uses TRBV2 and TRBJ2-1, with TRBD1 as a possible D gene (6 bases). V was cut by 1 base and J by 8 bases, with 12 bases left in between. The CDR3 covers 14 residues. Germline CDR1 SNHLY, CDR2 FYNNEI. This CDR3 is CASSEDTTGHEQFF. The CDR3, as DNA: TGTGCCAGCAGTGAAGACACTACAGGGCATGAGCAGTTCTTC.

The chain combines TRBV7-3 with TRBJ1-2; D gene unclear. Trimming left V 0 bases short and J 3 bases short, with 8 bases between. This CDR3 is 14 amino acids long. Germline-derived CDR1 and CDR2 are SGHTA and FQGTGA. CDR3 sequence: CASSLTNLYYGYTF. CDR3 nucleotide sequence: TGTGCCAGCAGCTTAACGAACTTGTACTATGGCTACACCTTC.

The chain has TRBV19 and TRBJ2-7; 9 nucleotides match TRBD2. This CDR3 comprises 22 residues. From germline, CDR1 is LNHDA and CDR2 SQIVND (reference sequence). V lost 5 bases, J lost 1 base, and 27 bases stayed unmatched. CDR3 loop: CASSAFGLAILLKNKLSYEQYF. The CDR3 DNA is TGTGCCAGTAGTGCTTTCGGACTAGCGATCCTACTCAAAAACAAACTATCCTACGAGCAGTACTTC.

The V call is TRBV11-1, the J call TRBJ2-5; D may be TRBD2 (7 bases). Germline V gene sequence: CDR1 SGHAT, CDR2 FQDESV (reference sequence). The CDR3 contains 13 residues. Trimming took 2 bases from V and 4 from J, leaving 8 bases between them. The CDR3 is CASSLRGAETQYF. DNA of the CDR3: TGTGCCAGCAGCTTACGGGGGGCAGAGACCCAGTACTTC.

As DNA, the CDR3 is TGTGCCAGCAGTACAGGGTCGGTGTATCAGCCCCAGCATTTT. Translation gives CASSTGSVYQPQHF. J is TRBJ1-5 and V is TRBV28; tentatively, D is TRBD1 (6 bases). The CDR3 runs 14 residues. Germline loops: CDR1 MDHEN, CDR2 SYDVKM. V was shortened by 5 bases and J by 5 bases, with 13 bases between the two germline ends. The full variable domain, rest sourced from reference TRBV28 and TRBJ1-5, is DVKVTQSSRYLVKRTGEKVFLECVQDMDHENMFWYRQDPGLGLRLIYFSYDVKMKEKGDIPEGYSVSREKKERFSLILESASTNQTSMYLCASSTGSVYQPQHFGDGTRLSIL.

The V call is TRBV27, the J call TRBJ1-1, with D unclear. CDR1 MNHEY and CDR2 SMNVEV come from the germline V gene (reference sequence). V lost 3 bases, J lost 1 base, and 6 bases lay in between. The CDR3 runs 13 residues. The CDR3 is CASSFWANTEAFF. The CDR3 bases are TGTGCCAGCAGTTTCTGGGCGAACACTGAAGCTTTCTTT.

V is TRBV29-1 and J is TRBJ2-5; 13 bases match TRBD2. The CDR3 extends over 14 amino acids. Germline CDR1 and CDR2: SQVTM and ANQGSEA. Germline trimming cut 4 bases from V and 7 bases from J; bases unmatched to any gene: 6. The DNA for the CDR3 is TGCAGCGTTGTGACTAGCGGGGGGTCTGTGACCCAGTACTTC. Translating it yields CSVVTSGGSVTQYF.

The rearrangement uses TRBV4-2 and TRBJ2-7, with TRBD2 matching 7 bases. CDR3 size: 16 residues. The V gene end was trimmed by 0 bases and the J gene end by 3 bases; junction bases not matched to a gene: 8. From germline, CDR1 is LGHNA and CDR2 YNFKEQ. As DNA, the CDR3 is TGTGCCAGCAGCCAAGATCTGTGGCGGGAGAACTACGAGCAGTACTTC. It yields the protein CASSQDLWRENYEQYF.

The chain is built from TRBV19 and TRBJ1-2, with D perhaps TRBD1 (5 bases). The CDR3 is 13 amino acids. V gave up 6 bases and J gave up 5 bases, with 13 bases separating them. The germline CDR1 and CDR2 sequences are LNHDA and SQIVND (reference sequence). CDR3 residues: CASSYSGVYGYTF. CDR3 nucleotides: TGTGCCAGTAGCTACTCGGGGGTATATGGCTACACCTTC.

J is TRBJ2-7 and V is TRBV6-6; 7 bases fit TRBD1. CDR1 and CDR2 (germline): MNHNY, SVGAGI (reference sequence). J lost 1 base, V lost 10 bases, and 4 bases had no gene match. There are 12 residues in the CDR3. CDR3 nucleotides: TGTGCCACCGGGACAGATTCCTACGAGCAGTACTTC. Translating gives CATGTDSYEQYF.

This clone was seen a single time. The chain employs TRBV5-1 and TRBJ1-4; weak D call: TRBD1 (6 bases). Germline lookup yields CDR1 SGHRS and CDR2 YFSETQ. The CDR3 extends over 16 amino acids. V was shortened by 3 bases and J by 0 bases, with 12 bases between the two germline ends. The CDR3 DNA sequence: TGCGCCAGCAGCTGGGACATCTACTCAACTAATGAAAAACTGTTTTTT. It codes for CASSWDIYSTNEKLFF.

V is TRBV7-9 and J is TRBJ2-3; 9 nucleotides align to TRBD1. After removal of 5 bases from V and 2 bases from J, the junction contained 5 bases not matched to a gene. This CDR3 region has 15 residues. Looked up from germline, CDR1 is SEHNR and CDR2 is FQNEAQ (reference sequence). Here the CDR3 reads CASSLRTGVTDTQYF. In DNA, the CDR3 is TGTGCCAGCAGCCTTCGGACAGGGGTCACAGATACGCAGTATTTT.

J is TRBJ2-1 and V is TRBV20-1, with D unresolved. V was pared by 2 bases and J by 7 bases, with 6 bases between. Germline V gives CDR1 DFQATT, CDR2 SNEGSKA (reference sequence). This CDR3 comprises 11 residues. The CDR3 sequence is CSARHLNEQFF. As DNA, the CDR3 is TGCAGTGCTAGACACCTAAATGAGCAGTTCTTC.

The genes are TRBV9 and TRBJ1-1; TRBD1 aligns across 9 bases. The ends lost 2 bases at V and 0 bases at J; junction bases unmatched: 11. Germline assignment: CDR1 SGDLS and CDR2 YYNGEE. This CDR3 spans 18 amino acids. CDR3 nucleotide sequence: TGTGCCAGCAGCGTCACAACAGGGGGCGACATATTGAACACTGAAGCTTTCTTT. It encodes CASSVTTGGDILNTEAFF. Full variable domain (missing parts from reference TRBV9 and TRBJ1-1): DSGVTQTPKHLITATGQRVTLRCSPRSGDLSVYWYQQSLDQGLQFLIQYYNGEERAKGNILERFSAQQFPDLHSELNLSSLELGDSALYFCASSVTTGGDILNTEAFFGQGTRLTVV.

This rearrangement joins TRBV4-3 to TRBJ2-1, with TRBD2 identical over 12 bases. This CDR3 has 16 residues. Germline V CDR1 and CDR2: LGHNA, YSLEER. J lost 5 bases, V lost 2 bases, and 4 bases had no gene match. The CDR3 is CASSQRTSGVNNEQFF. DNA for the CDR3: TGCGCCAGCAGCCAAAGGACTAGCGGGGTGAACAATGAGCAGTTCTTC.

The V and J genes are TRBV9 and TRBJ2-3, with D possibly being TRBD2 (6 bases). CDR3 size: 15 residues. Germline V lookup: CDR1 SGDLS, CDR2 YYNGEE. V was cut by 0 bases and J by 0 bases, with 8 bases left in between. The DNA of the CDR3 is TGTGCCAGCAGCGTAGTAGCGGCCAGCACAGATACGCAGTATTTT. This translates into CASSVVAASTDTQYF.